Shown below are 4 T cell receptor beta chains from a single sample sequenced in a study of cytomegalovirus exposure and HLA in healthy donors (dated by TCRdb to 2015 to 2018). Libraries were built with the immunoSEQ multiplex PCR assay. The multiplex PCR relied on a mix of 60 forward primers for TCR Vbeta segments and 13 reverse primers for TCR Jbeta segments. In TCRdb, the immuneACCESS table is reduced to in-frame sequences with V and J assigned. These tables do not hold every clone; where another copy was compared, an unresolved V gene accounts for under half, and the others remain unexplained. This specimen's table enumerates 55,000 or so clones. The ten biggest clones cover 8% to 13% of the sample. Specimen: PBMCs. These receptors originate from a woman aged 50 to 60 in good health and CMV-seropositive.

CDR3 sequence (DNA): TGTGCCAGCAGGGAGACAGGGGAAGCTTTCTTT. This gives the protein CASRETGEAFF. V is TRBV11-1 and J is TRBJ1-1; 7 positions match TRBD1. The germline V gene has CDR1 SGHAT and CDR2 FQDESV (reference sequence). Trimming removed 6 bases from V and 8 bases from J; junction bases left unmatched: 3. The CDR3 covers 11 residues. The full variable domain, with the rest looked up from reference TRBV11-1 and TRBJ1-1, is EAEVAQSPRYKITEKSQAVAFWCDPISGHATLYWYRQILGQGPELLVQFQDESVVDDSQLPKDRFSAERLKGVDSTLKIQPAELGDSAMYLCASRETGEAFFGQGTRLTVV.

The CDR3 loop is CASEVRQTNQPQHF. As DNA, the CDR3 is TGTGCCAGCGAAGTTCGACAGACAAATCAGCCCCAGCATTTT. The chain employs TRBV6-1 and TRBJ1-5; tentatively, D is TRBD1 (5 bases). Germline V lookup: CDR1 MNHNS, CDR2 SASEGT. This CDR3 contains 14 residues. V shed 8 bases and J shed 4 bases, with 15 bases lying between them.

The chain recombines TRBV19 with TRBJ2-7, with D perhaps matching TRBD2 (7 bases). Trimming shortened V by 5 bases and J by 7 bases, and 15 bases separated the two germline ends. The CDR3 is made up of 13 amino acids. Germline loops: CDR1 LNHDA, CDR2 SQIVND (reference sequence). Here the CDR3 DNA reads TGTGCCAGTAGTCCTTGGGCGGGGGCGGAGCAGTACTTC. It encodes CASSPWAGAEQYF. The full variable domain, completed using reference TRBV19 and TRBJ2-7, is DGGITQSPKYLFRKEGQNVTLSCEQNLNHDAMYWYRQDPGQGLRLIYYSQIVNDFQKGDIAEGYSVSREKKESFPLTVTSAQKNPTAFYLCASSPWAGAEQYFGPGTRLTVT.

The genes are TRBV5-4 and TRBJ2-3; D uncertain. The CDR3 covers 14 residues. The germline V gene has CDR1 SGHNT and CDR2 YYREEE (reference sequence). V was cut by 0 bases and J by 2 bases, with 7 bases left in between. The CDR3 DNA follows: TGTGCCAGCAGCTTGGCCTCCCTCACAGATACGCAGTATTTT. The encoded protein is CASSLASLTDTQYF.